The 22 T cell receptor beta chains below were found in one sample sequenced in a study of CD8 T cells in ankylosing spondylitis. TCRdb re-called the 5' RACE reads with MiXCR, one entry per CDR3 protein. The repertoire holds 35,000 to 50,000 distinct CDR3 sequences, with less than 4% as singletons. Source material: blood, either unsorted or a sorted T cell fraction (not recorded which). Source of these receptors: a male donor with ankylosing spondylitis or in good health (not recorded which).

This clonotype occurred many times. CDR3 in amino acids: CASSPRGGGGELFF. Written as DNA, the CDR3 is TGTGCCAGCAGCCCGAGAGGGGGCGGCGGGGAGCTGTTTTTT. The chain joins TRBV9 to TRBJ2-2, with 7 bases fitting TRBD1. CDR1 and CDR2 from the germline V gene are SGDLS and YYNGEE. V was clipped by 4 bases and J by 7 bases; unmatched bases: 7. The length of the CDR3 is 14 residues.

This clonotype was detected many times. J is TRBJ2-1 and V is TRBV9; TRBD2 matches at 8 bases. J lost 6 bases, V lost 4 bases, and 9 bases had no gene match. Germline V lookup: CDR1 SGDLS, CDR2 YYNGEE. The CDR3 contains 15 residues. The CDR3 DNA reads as TGTGCCAGCAGCATTCGGGAGGGGGTTGCCAATGAGCAGTTCTTC. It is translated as CASSIREGVANEQFF.

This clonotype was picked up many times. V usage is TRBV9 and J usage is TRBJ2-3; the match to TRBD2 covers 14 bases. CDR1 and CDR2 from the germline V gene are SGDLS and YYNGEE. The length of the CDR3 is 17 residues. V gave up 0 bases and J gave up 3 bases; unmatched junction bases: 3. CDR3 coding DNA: TGTGCCAGCAGCGTAGGGGGACTAGCGGGGGTGACAGATACGCAGTATTTT. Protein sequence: CASSVGGLAGVTDTQYF.

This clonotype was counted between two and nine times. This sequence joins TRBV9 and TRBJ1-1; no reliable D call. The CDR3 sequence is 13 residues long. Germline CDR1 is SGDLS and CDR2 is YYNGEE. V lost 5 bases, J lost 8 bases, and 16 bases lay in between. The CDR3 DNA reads TGTGCCAGCAGTGACACACTGGGCTCCGAAGCTTTCTTT. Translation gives CASSDTLGSEAFF.

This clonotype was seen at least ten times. The CDR3 coding sequence is TGTGCCAGCAGCGCCACGGACAGCTCTGGAAACACCATATATTTT. Translating gives CASSATDSSGNTIYF. The chain couples TRBV9 to TRBJ1-3; maybe TRBD1 (6 bases). This CDR3 contains 15 residues. Between the trimmed V and J ends, which lost 3 bases and 0 bases, there was a span of 10 bases. Germline-derived CDR1 and CDR2 are SGDLS and YYNGEE.

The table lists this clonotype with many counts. CDR3 protein: CASSVDPAGVSTEQFF. DNA for the CDR3: TGTGCCAGCAGCGTAGATCCAGCGGGAGTGTCAACAGAGCAGTTCTTC. The chain recombines TRBV9 with TRBJ2-1; 8 nucleotides agree with TRBD2. Germline CDR1 is SGDLS and CDR2 is YYNGEE. Unmatched junction bases numbered 12, after V lost 0 bases and J lost 10 bases. CDR3 size: 16 residues.

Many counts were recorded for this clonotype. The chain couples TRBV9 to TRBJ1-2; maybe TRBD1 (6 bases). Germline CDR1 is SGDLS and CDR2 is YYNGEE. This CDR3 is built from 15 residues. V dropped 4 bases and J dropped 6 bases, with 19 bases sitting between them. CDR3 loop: CASSFSRGGADGYTF. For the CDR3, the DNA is TGTGCCAGCAGCTTCAGTCGTGGGGGGGCGGATGGCTACACCTTC.

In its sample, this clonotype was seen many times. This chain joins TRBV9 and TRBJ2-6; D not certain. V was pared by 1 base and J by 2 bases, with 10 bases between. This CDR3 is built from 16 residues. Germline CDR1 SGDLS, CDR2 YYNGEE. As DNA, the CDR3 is TGTGCCAGCAGCGTATCCGCAGCAGCTGGGGCCAACGTCCTGACTTTC. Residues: CASSVSAAAGANVLTF.

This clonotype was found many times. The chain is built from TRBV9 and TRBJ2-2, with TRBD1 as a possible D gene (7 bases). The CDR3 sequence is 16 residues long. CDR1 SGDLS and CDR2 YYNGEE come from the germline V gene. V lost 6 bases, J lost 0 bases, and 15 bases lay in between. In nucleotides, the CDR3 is TGTGCCAGCACCCAGGGGGGAAGCGCGAACACCGGGGAGCTGTTTTTT. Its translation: CASTQGGSANTGELFF.

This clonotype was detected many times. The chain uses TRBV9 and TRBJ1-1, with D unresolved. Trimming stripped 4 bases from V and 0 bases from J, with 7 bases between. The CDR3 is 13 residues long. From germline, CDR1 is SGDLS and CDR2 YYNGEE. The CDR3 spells CASSPRMNTEAFF. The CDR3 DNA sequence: TGTGCCAGCAGCCCCCGGATGAACACTGAAGCTTTCTTT.

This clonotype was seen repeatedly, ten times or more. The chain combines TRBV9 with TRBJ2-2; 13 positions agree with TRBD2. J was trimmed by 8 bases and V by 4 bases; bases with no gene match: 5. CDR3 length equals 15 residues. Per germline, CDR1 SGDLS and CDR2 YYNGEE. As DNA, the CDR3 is TGTGCCAGCAGCATCCGACTAGCGGGGGGTGGGGAGCTGTTTTTT. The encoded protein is CASSIRLAGGGELFF.

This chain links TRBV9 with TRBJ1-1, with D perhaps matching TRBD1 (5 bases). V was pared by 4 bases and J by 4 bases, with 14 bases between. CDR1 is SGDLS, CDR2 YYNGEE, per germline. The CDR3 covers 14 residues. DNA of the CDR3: TGTGCCAGCAGCCCTCACGGGGGGAGCACTGAAGCTTTCTTT. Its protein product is CASSPHGGSTEAFF.

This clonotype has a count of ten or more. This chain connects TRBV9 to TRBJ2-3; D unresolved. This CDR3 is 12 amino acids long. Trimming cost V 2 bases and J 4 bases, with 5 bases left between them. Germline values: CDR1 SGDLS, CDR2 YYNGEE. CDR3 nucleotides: TGTGCCAGCAGCGTTGGGTCAGATACGCAGTATTTT. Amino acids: CASSVGSDTQYF. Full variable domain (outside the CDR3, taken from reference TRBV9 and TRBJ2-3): DSGVTQTPKHLITATGQRVTLRCSPRSGDLSVYWYQQSLDQGLQFLIQYYNGEERAKGNILERFSAQQFPDLHSELNLSSLELGDSALYFCASSVGSDTQYFGPGTRLTVL.

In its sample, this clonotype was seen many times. CDR3 sequence: CASSVGTGGPSGANVLTF. The CDR3 region has the DNA TGTGCCAGCAGCGTAGGGACAGGGGGACCCTCTGGGGCCAACGTCCTGACTTTC. V is TRBV9 and J is TRBJ2-6, with 10 bases fitting TRBD1. The CDR3 consists of 18 residues. The germline CDR1 and CDR2 sequences are SGDLS and YYNGEE. V lost 0 bases, J lost 0 bases, and 3 bases stayed unmatched.

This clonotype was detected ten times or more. The DNA of the CDR3 is TGTGCCAGCAGCGAGGGACAGGGGGCGCGGAGGATCGGCTATGGCTACACCTTC. Translating gives CASSEGQGARRIGYGYTF. The rearrangement joins TRBV9 to TRBJ1-2, with 12 bases lining up with TRBD1. This CDR3 comprises 18 residues. The trim removed 3 bases at V and 4 bases at J, leaving 13 bases unmatched. The V gene's germline CDR1 is SGDLS and CDR2 YYNGEE.

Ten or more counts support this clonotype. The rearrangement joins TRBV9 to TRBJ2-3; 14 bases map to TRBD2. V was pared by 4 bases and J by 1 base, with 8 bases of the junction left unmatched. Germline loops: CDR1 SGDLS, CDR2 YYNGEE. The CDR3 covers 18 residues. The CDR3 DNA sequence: TGTGCCAGCAGCCCCCGACTAGCGGGGGGGACGGGCACAGATACGCAGTATTTT. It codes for CASSPRLAGGTGTDTQYF.

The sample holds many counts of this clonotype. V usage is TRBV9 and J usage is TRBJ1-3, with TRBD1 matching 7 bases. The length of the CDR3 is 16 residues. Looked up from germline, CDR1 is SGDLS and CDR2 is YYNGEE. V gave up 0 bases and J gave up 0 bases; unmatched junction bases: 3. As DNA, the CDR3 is TGTGCCAGCAGCGTAGGGGACAGCTTCTCTGGAAACACCATATATTTT. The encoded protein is CASSVGDSFSGNTIYF.

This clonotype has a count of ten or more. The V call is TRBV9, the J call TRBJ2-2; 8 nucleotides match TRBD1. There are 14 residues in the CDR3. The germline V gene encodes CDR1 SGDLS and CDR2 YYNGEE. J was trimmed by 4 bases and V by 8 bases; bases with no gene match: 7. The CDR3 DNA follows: TGTGCCAGTACGACAGGGGATACCACCGGGGAGCTGTTTTTT. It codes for CASTTGDTTGELFF. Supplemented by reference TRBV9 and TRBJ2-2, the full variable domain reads DSGVTQTPKHLITATGQRVTLRCSPRSGDLSVYWYQQSLDQGLQFLIQYYNGEERAKGNILERFSAQQFPDLHSELNLSSLELGDSALYFCASTTGDTTGELFFGEGSRLTVL.

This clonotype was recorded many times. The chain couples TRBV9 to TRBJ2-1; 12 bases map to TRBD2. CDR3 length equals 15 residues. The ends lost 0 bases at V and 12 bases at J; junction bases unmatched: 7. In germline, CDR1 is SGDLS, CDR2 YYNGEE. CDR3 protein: CASSVGASGGAAQFF. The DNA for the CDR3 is TGTGCCAGCAGCGTAGGGGCTAGCGGGGGGGCCGCGCAGTTCTTC.

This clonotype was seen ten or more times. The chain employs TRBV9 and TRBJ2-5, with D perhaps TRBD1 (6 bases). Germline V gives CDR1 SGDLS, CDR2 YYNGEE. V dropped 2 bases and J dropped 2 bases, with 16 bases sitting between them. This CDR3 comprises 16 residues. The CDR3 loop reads CASSVSGEIGQETQYF. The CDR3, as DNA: TGTGCCAGCAGCGTGTCAGGGGAAATCGGTCAAGAGACCCAGTACTTC.

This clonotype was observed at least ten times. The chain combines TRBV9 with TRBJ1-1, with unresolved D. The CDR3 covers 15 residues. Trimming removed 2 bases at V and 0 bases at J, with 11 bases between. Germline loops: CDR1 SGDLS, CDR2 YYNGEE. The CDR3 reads CASSVEPNMNTEAFF. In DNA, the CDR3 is TGTGCCAGCAGCGTCGAGCCTAACATGAACACTGAAGCTTTCTTT.

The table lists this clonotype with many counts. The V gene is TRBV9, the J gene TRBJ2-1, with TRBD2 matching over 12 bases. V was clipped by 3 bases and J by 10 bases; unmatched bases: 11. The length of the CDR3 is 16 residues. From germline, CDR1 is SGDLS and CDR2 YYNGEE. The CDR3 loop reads CASSASPTSGREEQFF. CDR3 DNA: TGTGCCAGCAGCGCGAGCCCGACTAGCGGGAGAGAGGAGCAGTTCTTC.